Following are 19 T cell receptor beta chains from one sample sequenced in a study of identifying expanded T cells in peripheral blood. Repertoires were generated with immunoSEQ multiplex PCR, while TCRdb's copy carries only in-frame clones and drops some. Here the sample spans approximately 100,000 clones, roughly nine tenths being singletons. Sequenced input: blood. All receptors derive from a person aged 18 to 75 in good health.

This clone was counted a single time. V usage is TRBV11-2 and J usage is TRBJ2-7; possible D gene TRBD1, 6 bases. The V and J ends lost 4 bases and 4 bases respectively, with 14 bases between them. Germline V gene lookup returns CDR1 SGHAT and CDR2 FQNNGV. The CDR3 loop spans 14 amino acids. The CDR3 bases are TGTGCCAGCAGCTCGCAACAGGGTCGGTACGAGCAGTACTTC. Translation: CASSSQQGRYEQYF.

The chain is built from TRBV4-3 and TRBJ1-2; D perhaps matches TRBD1 (5 bases). This CDR3 contains 15 residues. V dropped 0 bases and J dropped 2 bases, with 10 bases sitting between them. Germline V gives CDR1 LGHNA, CDR2 YSLEER. CDR3 DNA sequence: TGCGCCAGCAGCCAAGAAGTCAGGGAGAACTATGGCTACACCTTC. This encodes CASSQEVRENYGYTF.

The gene calls are TRBV6-6 and TRBJ1-4; weak D call: TRBD1 (5 bases). V was clipped by 7 bases and J by 8 bases, with 14 bases between them. There are 13 residues in the CDR3. Germline loops: CDR1 MNHNY, CDR2 SVGAGI (reference sequence). Here the CDR3 reads CASKTGNREKLFF. CDR3 nucleotide sequence: TGTGCCAGCAAGACTGGCAACAGGGAAAAACTGTTTTTT.

The chain links TRBV4-3 to TRBJ1-1; D remains ambiguous. This CDR3 comprises 17 residues. The V gene's germline CDR1 is LGHNA and CDR2 YSLEER. The V end was cut by 0 bases, the J end by 6 bases, with 20 bases between. The chain's CDR3 is CASSQDEYGPLVAEAFF. Written as DNA, the CDR3 is TGCGCCAGCAGCCAAGATGAGTACGGTCCGCTGGTCGCTGAAGCTTTCTTT.

The chain couples TRBV5-1 to TRBJ2-2; the D is unclear. Trimming removed 4 bases at V and 5 bases at J, with 18 bases between. There are 16 residues in the CDR3. The germline CDR1 and CDR2 sequences are SGHRS and YFSETQ. The CDR3 reads CASSGPTSGGTGELFF. The CDR3 nucleotides are TGCGCCAGCAGCGGGCCCACATCGGGTGGGACCGGGGAGCTGTTTTTT.

The chain combines TRBV7-9 with TRBJ1-1; perhaps TRBD1 as D (6 bases). The V gene lost 5 bases and the J gene lost 1 base, with 17 bases spanning the gap. The CDR3 is made up of 16 amino acids. Germline V gene sequence: CDR1 SEHNR, CDR2 FQNEAQ (reference sequence). The CDR3 sequence is CASSSGGGARNTEAFF. CDR3 coding DNA: TGTGCCAGCAGCAGCGGCGGGGGGGCGCGGAACACTGAAGCTTTCTTT.

This chain joins TRBV27 and TRBJ1-2; TRBD1 matches 10 bases. Germline assignment: CDR1 MNHEY and CDR2 SMNVEV (reference sequence). The J segment lost 8 bases and the V segment lost 6 bases, leaving 9 bases of the junction unmatched. This CDR3 contains 14 residues. The CDR3 sequence: CASRGTGALGGYTF. For the CDR3, the DNA is TGTGCCAGCAGGGGGACAGGGGCACTGGGCGGCTACACCTTC.

The CDR3 nucleotides read TGTGCCAGCAGTTTAACCACAGGGAGGACTGAAGCTTTCTTT. This translates into CASSLTTGRTEAFF. This chain joins TRBV27 and TRBJ1-1; TRBD1 is a possible D gene (6 bases). V dropped 2 bases and J dropped 5 bases, with 12 bases sitting between them. The CDR3 contains 14 residues. The germline V gene has CDR1 MNHEY and CDR2 SMNVEV (reference sequence).

The V gene is TRBV7-2, the J gene TRBJ2-5; D might be TRBD2 (6 bases). The CDR3 is made up of 16 amino acids. Trimming cost V 4 bases and J 2 bases, with 17 bases left between them. Germline CDR1 and CDR2: SGHTA and FQGNSA. Written as DNA, the CDR3 is TGTGCCAGCAGCTCGCTTTGGTTAGGAGGGCAAGAGACCCAGTACTTC. Translation: CASSSLWLGGQETQYF.

The CDR3 nucleotides read TGTGCCAGCAGTCCCACCCCTAGCGGCCAAGAGACCCAGTACTTC. Translating gives CASSPTPSGQETQYF. This rearrangement joins TRBV27 to TRBJ2-5; 7 nucleotides align to TRBD2. Germline lookup yields CDR1 MNHEY and CDR2 SMNVEV (reference sequence). This CDR3 region has 15 residues. V shed 5 bases and J 1 base; nucleotides not matched to a gene: 7.

V and J are TRBV5-1 and TRBJ2-1; 7 positions match TRBD1. This CDR3 region has 16 residues. After removal of 3 bases from V and 3 bases from J, the junction contained 9 bases not matched to a gene. In germline, CDR1 is SGHRS, CDR2 YFSETQ. The CDR3 here is CASSSGTGDSYNEQFF. The CDR3, as DNA: TGCGCCAGCAGCTCGGGTACAGGGGATAGCTACAATGAGCAGTTCTTC.

The chain combines TRBV23-1 with TRBJ2-7; D is ambiguous. TRBV23-1 has ORF status, its function being uncertain. Deletions cut 3 bases from V and 9 bases from J, with 9 bases between. The CDR3 runs 11 residues. CDR3 region: CASSQPAGQYF. In nucleotides, the CDR3 is TGCGCCAGCAGTCAGCCTGCAGGGCAGTACTTC.

The chain couples TRBV19 to TRBJ2-3, with TRBD2 identical over 7 bases. Germline V gives CDR1 LNHDA, CDR2 SQIVND (reference sequence). The V segment lost 2 bases and the J segment 0 bases; nucleotides outside the gene matches: 5. The CDR3 length is 16 residues. CDR3 bases: TGTGCCAGTAGTATAAGGGAGGGTTTTAGCACAGATACGCAGTATTTT. Translation gives CASSIREGFSTDTQYF.

A few counts support this clone. This chain connects TRBV19 to TRBJ1-2, with D maybe TRBD1 (5 bases). V lost 5 bases and J 4 bases, leaving 14 bases between the germline ends. The CDR3 runs to 14 residues. From germline, CDR1 is LNHDA and CDR2 SQIVND (reference sequence). The CDR3 region has the DNA TGTGCCAGTAGTCCCAGGGAGAGGACCTATGGCTACACCTTC. This codes for CASSPRERTYGYTF.

Note on this clone: The sample carries other DNA sequences with the same CDR3. The chain recombines TRBV5-1 with TRBJ1-5; D possibly corresponds to TRBD1 (6 bases). The CDR3 extends over 14 amino acids. Trimming pared 1 base from V and 6 bases from J, leaving 11 bases between. From germline, CDR1 is SGHRS and CDR2 YFSETQ. The CDR3 DNA reads TGCGCCAGCAGCTTGAGGGGGGAAGGTCAGCCCCAGCATTTT. It yields the protein CASSLRGEGQPQHF.

The chain employs TRBV5-1 and TRBJ2-5, with D possibly being TRBD2 (7 bases). The CDR3 sequence is 15 residues long. Per the germline V gene, CDR1 is SGHRS and CDR2 is YFSETQ. V lost 4 bases to trimming and J lost 1 base, with 14 bases between them. The CDR3 region has the DNA TGCGCCAGCAGCCTAGTGCGGGGGCCCCAAGAGACCCAGTACTTC. This sequence encodes CASSLVRGPQETQYF.

The rearrangement uses TRBV2 and TRBJ2-1; TRBD2 matches at 8 bases. The V gene's germline CDR1 is SNHLY and CDR2 FYNNEI. With V trimmed by 6 bases and J by 5 bases, 9 bases remained unmatched. This CDR3 contains 15 residues. The CDR3 DNA reads TGTGCCAGCAGATCTCGGGCGGGGGGAAACAATGAGCAGTTCTTC. Residues: CASRSRAGGNNEQFF.

This clone has a single count. This CDR3 reads CASSLVSSGELFF. CDR3 in DNA: TGTGCCAGCAGCTTGGTCTCTTCCGGGGAGCTGTTTTTT. The rearrangement links TRBV5-6 to TRBJ2-2; D ambiguous. Germline V gene lookup returns CDR1 SGHDT and CDR2 YYEEEE. This CDR3 has 13 residues. Trimming cost V 0 bases and J 6 bases, with 6 bases left between them. The full variable domain, completed using reference TRBV5-6 and TRBJ2-2, is DAGVTQSPTHLIKTRGQQVTLRCSPKSGHDTVSWYQQALGQGPQFIFQYYEEEERQRGNFPDRFSGHQFPNYSSELNVNALLLGDSALYLCASSLVSSGELFFGEGSRLTVL.

The chain employs TRBV28 and TRBJ2-7; 7 bases are shared with TRBD1. The germline CDR1 and CDR2 sequences are MDHEN and SYDVKM. V trimming: 10 bases; J trimming: 3 bases; junction bases outside the gene matches: 3. The CDR3 totals 11 residues. In DNA, the CDR3 is TGTGCCATCCACAGGGGCTACGAGCAGTACTTC. Amino acid sequence: CAIHRGYEQYF.